The 5 T cell receptor beta chains given below trace back to one sample, sequenced in a study of CD8 T cells in Susac syndrome. Random-hexamer reverse transcription was applied to about 0.45 to 1 ug RNA. From the immunoSEQ multiplex PCR reads, TCRdb called clonotypes with MiXCR, one entry per CDR3 protein. The sample has more than 65,000 distinct CDR3 sequences, approximately 95% seen once; the top ten hold 0.24%. Sequenced material: CD8+ T cells from PBMCs. The receptors here all came from a human donor in good health.

The chain links TRBV4-2 to TRBJ2-7; no clear D. The CDR3 consists of 15 residues. Looked up from germline, CDR1 is LGHNA and CDR2 is YNFKEQ. The germline V and J ends were trimmed by 0 bases and 2 bases, with 11 bases remaining between them. DNA of the CDR3: TGTGCCAGCAGCCAAGATAGTACGGGTCCCTACGAGCAGTACGTC. Protein sequence: CASSQDSTGPYEQYV.

The J gene is TRBJ2-7, the V gene TRBV5-1, with a possible D match to TRBD1 (5 bases). The germline V gene encodes CDR1 SGHRS and CDR2 YFSETQ. The length of the CDR3 is 16 residues. V dropped 2 bases and J dropped 2 bases, with 17 bases sitting between them. The CDR3 reads CASSFDSRQAPYEQYV. The DNA of the CDR3 is TGCGCCAGCAGCTTTGACAGTCGCCAGGCCCCCTACGAGCAGTACGTC.

The chain recombines TRBV7-9 with TRBJ2-1; D call uncertain. V shed 5 bases and J shed 5 bases, with 10 bases lying between them. The CDR3 sequence is 13 residues long. The germline gives CDR1 SEHNR, CDR2 FQNEAQ (reference sequence). CDR3: CASSLPRDNEQFF. Written as DNA, the CDR3 is TGTGCCAGCAGCCTACCTCGGGACAATGAGCAGTTCTTC.

J is TRBJ1-1 and V is TRBV7-9; D remains ambiguous. CDR1 and CDR2 from the germline V gene are SEHNR and FQNEAQ (reference sequence). The CDR3 runs 14 residues. Trimming took 3 bases from V and 0 from J, leaving 8 bases between them. The CDR3 here is CASSLGTLNTEAFF. The CDR3 DNA reads TGTGCCAGCAGCTTGGGAACTTTGAACACTGAAGCTTTCTTT.

The chain recombines TRBV6-5 with TRBJ2-7, with D maybe TRBD2 (7 bases). This CDR3 region has 15 residues. CDR1 is MNHEY and CDR2 is SVGAGI in the germline V gene. V shed 6 bases and J shed 3 bases, with 18 bases lying between them. The CDR3: CASSPWGGEGYEQYF. The CDR3 nucleotides are TGTGCCAGCAGCCCCTGGGGGGGCGAGGGCTACGAGCAGTACTTC.